A single sample is the source of the 28 T cell receptor beta chains below, sequenced in a study of cytomegalovirus exposure and HLA in healthy donors. The study ran its PCR with 60 Vbeta and 13 Jbeta primers. Sequencing was performed with immunoSEQ multiplex PCR; in TCRdb, only in-frame clones are kept and a portion is missing. The repertoire holds around 140,000 clones, 88% seen once, with roughly 0.5% in the top ten. Sequenced: PBMCs. These receptors all come from a middle-aged woman in good health and CMV-seronegative.

V usage is TRBV7-2 and J usage is TRBJ2-1; 14 bases agree with TRBD2. This CDR3 is built from 19 residues. The ends lost 1 base at V and 0 bases at J; junction bases unmatched: 5. Germline-derived CDR1 and CDR2 are SGHTA and FQGNSA. The CDR3 bases are TGTGCCAGCAGCTTAGTGGGGACTAGCGGGAGACGCTCCTACAATGAGCAGTTCTTC. The encoded protein is CASSLVGTSGRRSYNEQFF. Supplemented by reference TRBV7-2 and TRBJ2-1, the full variable domain reads GAGVSQSPSNKVTEKGKDVELRCDPISGHTALYWYRQSLGQGLEFLIYFQGNSAPDKSGLPSDRFSAERTGGSVSTLTIQRTQQEDSAVYLCASSLVGTSGRRSYNEQFFGPGTRLTVL.

V is TRBV10-2 and J is TRBJ1-2; maybe TRBD1 (5 bases). Deletions cut 0 bases from V and 8 bases from J, with 13 bases between. Per germline, CDR1 WSHSY and CDR2 SAAADI. The CDR3 is 14 amino acids. The CDR3 sequence: CASSESWGGTGYTF. The DNA of the CDR3 is TGCGCCAGCAGTGAGTCATGGGGAGGGACCGGCTACACCTTC.

J is TRBJ2-5 and V is TRBV6-1; TRBD1 is a possible D gene (6 bases). The J call may be in error: the DNA end matches TRBJ2-7 better. Germline CDR1 and CDR2: MNHNS and SASEGT. This CDR3 region has 14 residues. The DNA of the CDR3 is TGTGCCATCAGAACAGGGCTCGGCTCCTACGAGCAGTACTTC. Translated, it gives CAIRTGLGSYEQYF.

The chain combines TRBV5-1 with TRBJ2-3, with 10 bases matching TRBD2. Germline V gene lookup returns CDR1 SGHRS and CDR2 YFSETQ. V lost 6 bases, J lost 0 bases, and 10 bases stayed unmatched. The CDR3 sequence is 17 residues long. The CDR3: CASMPIPSGGSTDTQYF. The CDR3 DNA follows: TGCGCCAGCATGCCCATCCCTAGCGGGGGAAGCACAGATACGCAGTATTTT.

The rearrangement uses TRBV21-1 and TRBJ2-7; the listed D gene, TRBD2, was not tested against the DNA. TRBV21-1 is flagged as a pseudogene. The CDR3 extends over 17 amino acids. CDR3 DNA: TGTGCCAGCAGCATCCTCACCGGTCGGGGGAAAGCCTACGAGCAGTACTTC. The encoded protein is CASSILTGRGKAYEQYF.

This chain joins TRBV5-1 and TRBJ2-5; tentative D call: TRBD2 (6 bases). The CDR3 has 14 residues. CDR1 SGHRS and CDR2 YFSETQ come from the germline V gene. Trimming shortened V by 4 bases and J by 2 bases, and 12 bases separated the two germline ends. In DNA form, the CDR3 reads TGCGCCAGCAGCGGAGGGGCGCGTCAAGAGACCCAGTACTTC. Translated: CASSGGARQETQYF.

J is TRBJ2-2 and V is TRBV11-2, with D possibly TRBD2 on 5 matching bases. This CDR3 has 17 amino acids. Germline V lookup: CDR1 SGHAT, CDR2 FQNNGV. Trimming removed 5 bases at V and 6 bases at J, with 22 bases between. In DNA, the CDR3 is TGTGCCAGCAGCCCCTTAGATCTAGCATTACATCCCGGGGAGCTGTTTTTT. Residues: CASSPLDLALHPGELFF.

The V gene is TRBV2, the J gene TRBJ1-5; D perhaps matches TRBD1 (6 bases). CDR1 is SNHLY, CDR2 FYNNEI, per germline. This CDR3 has 15 amino acids. The germline V and J ends were trimmed by 2 bases and 0 bases, with 8 bases remaining between them. CDR3 nucleotide sequence: TGTGCCAGCAGTGAATTGACAGGTAGCAATCAGCCCCAGCATTTT. As protein: CASSELTGSNQPQHF.

In this sample, this clone turned up a few times. The chain carries TRBV19 and TRBJ2-5; TRBD2 agrees at 10 bases. CDR1 is LNHDA, CDR2 SQIVND, per germline (reference sequence). CDR3 length: 13 amino acids. The V and J ends lost 8 bases and 5 bases, in that order; junction bases with no gene match: 5. The DNA for the CDR3 is TGTGCCAGTTCCGGGACTAGCGTGGAGACCCAGTACTTC. This codes for CASSGTSVETQYF.

This chain joins TRBV28 and TRBJ1-5, with D unclear. CDR1 MDHEN and CDR2 SYDVKM come from the germline V gene. This CDR3 contains 14 residues. V shed 5 bases and J shed 2 bases, with 10 bases lying between them. The CDR3 reads CASSGGEGNQPQHF. The CDR3 DNA reads as TGTGCCAGCAGTGGAGGTGAGGGCAATCAGCCCCAGCATTTT.

This chain connects TRBV19 to TRBJ1-5, with D perhaps TRBD1 (5 bases). Germline assignment: CDR1 LNHDA and CDR2 SQIVND (reference sequence). Trimming left V 5 bases short and J 5 bases short, with 10 bases between. The CDR3 runs 13 residues. CDR3 DNA sequence: TGTGCCAGTAGTGGGGGGTCCTATCAGCCCCAGCATTTT. Protein: CASSGGSYQPQHF.

The rearrangement links TRBV10-3 to TRBJ2-2, with 8 bases aligning to TRBD1. The CDR3 runs 15 residues. Germline V gene data show CDR1 as ENHRY and CDR2 as SYGVKD. Trimming at V came to 6 bases and at J to 3 bases, leaving 6 bases not matched to a gene. Written as DNA, the CDR3 is TGTGCCATCAGCATACAGGGGGATGACACCGGGGAGCTGTTTTTT. Translating it yields CAISIQGDDTGELFF.

The gene calls are TRBV4-2 and TRBJ2-1; 9 bases fit TRBD2. The CDR3 is 15 amino acids. From germline, CDR1 is LGHNA and CDR2 YNFKEQ. J gave up 8 bases and V 0 bases, and 5 bases lay outside the gene matches. For the CDR3, the DNA is TGTGCCAGCAGCCAAGAGCGGGAGGGCCCCGATGAGCAGTTCTTC. It specifies CASSQEREGPDEQFF.

The genes are TRBV7-9 and TRBJ2-7; possible D gene TRBD1, 6 bases. CDR1 is SEHNR and CDR2 is FQNEAQ in the germline V gene (reference sequence). The CDR3 is 14 amino acids. V lost 5 bases, J lost 5 bases, and 16 bases lay in between. In nucleotides, the CDR3 is TGTGCCAGCAGCGGTCTGGGGGCTTACAACGAGCAGTACTTC. Translation: CASSGLGAYNEQYF.

CDR3 nucleotide sequence: TGCGCCAGCCTACCCCCGGGAGGCGCTGCTGAAGCTTTCTTT. This sequence encodes CASLPPGGAAEAFF. The genes are TRBV5-1 and TRBJ1-1; D is unresolved. Germline-derived CDR1 and CDR2 are SGHRS and YFSETQ. The CDR3 totals 14 residues. V lost 7 bases, J lost 6 bases, and 19 bases lay in between.

The rearrangement links TRBV28 to TRBJ2-7; no definite D call. Germline-derived CDR1 and CDR2 are MDHEN and SYDVKM. The germline V and J ends were trimmed by 6 bases and 1 base, with 13 bases remaining between them. The CDR3 runs 14 residues. In nucleotides, the CDR3 is TGTGCCAGCAGCCCTGAGGCGGATTCCTACGAGCAGTACTTC. This encodes CASSPEADSYEQYF.

The rearrangement links TRBV2 to TRBJ2-5; TRBD1 agrees at 7 bases. This CDR3 contains 13 residues. The V segment lost 6 bases and the J segment 5 bases; nucleotides outside the gene matches: 6. Germline-derived CDR1 and CDR2 are SNHLY and FYNNEI. CDR3 in amino acids: CASSDRVLETQYF. CDR3 nucleotides: TGTGCCAGCAGCGACAGGGTTTTGGAGACCCAGTACTTC. The entire variable domain, with the rest obtained from reference TRBV2 and TRBJ2-5, is as follows: EPEVTQTPSHQVTQMGQEVILRCVPISNHLYFYWYRQILGQKVEFLVSFYNNEISEKSEIFDDQFSVERPDGSNFTLKIRSTKLEDSAMYFCASSDRVLETQYFGPGTRLLVL.

The chain joins TRBV7-9 to TRBJ2-5; 10 nucleotides match TRBD2. The CDR3 contains 16 residues. The germline gives CDR1 SEHNR, CDR2 FQNEAQ (reference sequence). V was clipped by 5 bases and J by 2 bases; unmatched bases: 8. In DNA, the CDR3 is TGTGCCAGCAGCCCCCGGGGACTAGCGCCTCAAGAGACCCAGTACTTC. As protein: CASSPRGLAPQETQYF.

This sequence joins TRBV5-4 and TRBJ1-2, with D perhaps TRBD1 (5 bases). V was trimmed by 2 bases and J by 10 bases, leaving 15 bases between them. Per the germline V gene, CDR1 is SGHNT and CDR2 is YYREEE (reference sequence). The CDR3 sequence is 13 residues long. CDR3 DNA sequence: TGTGCCAGCAGCTTCCAGGGTTTGTCCGCCTACACCTTC. It yields the protein CASSFQGLSAYTF.

J is TRBJ2-1 and V is TRBV5-1, with D unresolved. V lost 2 bases, J lost 8 bases, and 8 bases lay in between. Germline assignment: CDR1 SGHRS and CDR2 YFSETQ. The CDR3 runs to 12 residues. CDR3 bases: TGCGCCAGCAGCTTTCCCCACTATGAGCAGTTCTTC. It yields the protein CASSFPHYEQFF. Supplemented by reference TRBV5-1 and TRBJ2-1, the full variable domain reads KAGVTQTPRYLIKTRGQQVTLSCSPISGHRSVSWYQQTPGQGLQFLFEYFSETQRNKGNFPGRFSGRQFSNSRSEMNVSTLELGDSALYLCASSFPHYEQFFGPGTRLTVL.

The V call is TRBV2, the J call TRBJ2-1; the match to TRBD2 covers 13 bases. This CDR3 is 15 amino acids long. V trimming: 2 bases; J trimming: 8 bases; junction bases outside the gene matches: 3. The germline CDR1 and CDR2 sequences are SNHLY and FYNNEI. DNA of the CDR3: TGTGCCAGCAGTGAAAAACTAGCGGGAGGGGATGAGCAGTTCTTC. Translating it yields CASSEKLAGGDEQFF.

This clone was seen a few times. This chain joins TRBV28 and TRBJ1-4, with 7 bases lining up with TRBD1. The CDR3 covers 13 residues. Unmatched junction bases numbered 6, after V lost 7 bases and J lost 7 bases. Looked up from germline, CDR1 is MDHEN and CDR2 is SYDVKM. The chain's CDR3 is CASTRTGVEKLFF. The CDR3 DNA reads as TGTGCCAGCACCCGGACAGGAGTTGAAAAACTGTTTTTT.

This clone occurred once. The V and J genes are TRBV5-1 and TRBJ1-4; 9 bases are a match to TRBD1. V dropped 1 base and J dropped 8; count of bases not matched to a gene: 6. The germline CDR1 and CDR2 sequences are SGHRS and YFSETQ. CDR3 length: 15 amino acids. For the CDR3, the DNA is TGCGCCAGCAGCTTGTCCGGGACAGGGCGAGAAAAACTGTTTTTT. Translation gives CASSLSGTGREKLFF. Supplemented by reference TRBV5-1 and TRBJ1-4, the full variable domain reads KAGVTQTPRYLIKTRGQQVTLSCSPISGHRSVSWYQQTPGQGLQFLFEYFSETQRNKGNFPGRFSGRQFSNSRSEMNVSTLELGDSALYLCASSLSGTGREKLFFGSGTQLSVL.

This clone was observed a few times. J is TRBJ1-2 and V is TRBV9; D gene unclear. This CDR3 contains 12 residues. Deletions cut 4 bases from V and 4 bases from J, with 8 bases between. The germline CDR1 and CDR2 sequences are SGDLS and YYNGEE. The CDR3 region has the DNA TGTGCCAGCAGCCCACAGACCTATGGCTACACCTTC. Translating it yields CASSPQTYGYTF.

This chain joins TRBV30 and TRBJ1-5; TRBD1 might be the D (5 bases). Per germline, CDR1 GTSNPN and CDR2 SVGIG (reference sequence). The CDR3 is made up of 14 amino acids. Trimming left V 2 bases short and J 3 bases short, with 11 bases between. The CDR3 loop is CAWSLGHHNQPQHF. The CDR3 DNA sequence: TGTGCCTGGAGTCTCGGACACCACAATCAGCCCCAGCATTTT. Complete variable domain (other parts from reference TRBV30 and TRBJ1-5): SQTIHQWPATLVQPVGSPLSLECTVEGTSNPNLYWYRQAAGRGLQLLFYSVGIGQISSEVPQNLSASRPQDRQFILSSKKLLLSDSGFYLCAWSLGHHNQPQHFGDGTRLSIL.

This chain links TRBV30 with TRBJ2-3; 7 bases line up with TRBD2. The CDR3 has 15 amino acids. CDR1 is GTSNPN and CDR2 is SVGIG in the germline V gene (reference sequence). V was clipped by 0 bases and J by 1 base; unmatched bases: 4. The CDR3 region is CAWSVGRARTDTQYF. The CDR3 nucleotides are TGTGCCTGGAGTGTAGGGAGGGCTCGCACAGATACGCAGTATTTT. The whole variable domain, filled in from reference TRBV30 and TRBJ2-3, reads SQTIHQWPATLVQPVGSPLSLECTVEGTSNPNLYWYRQAAGRGLQLLFYSVGIGQISSEVPQNLSASRPQDRQFILSSKKLLLSDSGFYLCAWSVGRARTDTQYFGPGTRLTVL.

The J gene is TRBJ2-1, the V gene TRBV19; TRBD2 aligns across 11 bases. The CDR3 totals 16 residues. Germline V gene sequence: CDR1 LNHDA, CDR2 SQIVND (reference sequence). V dropped 4 bases and J dropped 5; count of bases not matched to a gene: 7. The DNA of the CDR3 is TGTGCCAGTAGTAAGGCCGGGACTAGCGGCGACAATGAGCAGTTCTTC. Translation gives CASSKAGTSGDNEQFF. Variable domain in full (rest from reference TRBV19 and TRBJ2-1): DGGITQSPKYLFRKEGQNVTLSCEQNLNHDAMYWYRQDPGQGLRLIYYSQIVNDFQKGDIAEGYSVSREKKESFPLTVTSAQKNPTAFYLCASSKAGTSGDNEQFFGPGTRLTVL.

The rearrangement joins TRBV27 to TRBJ2-7; D not resolved. With 4 bases removed from V and 0 bases from J, the gap between germline ends came to 13 bases. This CDR3 spans 15 amino acids. The germline V gene encodes CDR1 MNHEY and CDR2 SMNVEV (reference sequence). As DNA, the CDR3 is TGTGCCAGCAGTTCACCCCCCTCCGGCTCCTACGAGCAGTACTTC. It codes for CASSSPPSGSYEQYF.